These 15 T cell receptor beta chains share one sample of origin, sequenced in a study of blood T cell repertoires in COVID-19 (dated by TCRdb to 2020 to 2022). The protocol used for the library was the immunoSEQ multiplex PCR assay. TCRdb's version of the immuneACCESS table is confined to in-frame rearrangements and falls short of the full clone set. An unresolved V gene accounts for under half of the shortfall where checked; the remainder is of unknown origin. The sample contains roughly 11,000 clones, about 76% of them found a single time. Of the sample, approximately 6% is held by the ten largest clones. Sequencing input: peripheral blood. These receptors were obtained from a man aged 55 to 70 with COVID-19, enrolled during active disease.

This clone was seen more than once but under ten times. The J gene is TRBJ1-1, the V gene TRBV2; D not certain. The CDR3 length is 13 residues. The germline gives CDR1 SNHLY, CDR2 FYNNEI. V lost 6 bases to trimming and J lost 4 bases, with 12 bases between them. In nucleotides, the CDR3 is TGTGCCAGCAGGGGGAGGGCCGGCACTGAAGCTTTCTTT. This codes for CASRGRAGTEAFF.

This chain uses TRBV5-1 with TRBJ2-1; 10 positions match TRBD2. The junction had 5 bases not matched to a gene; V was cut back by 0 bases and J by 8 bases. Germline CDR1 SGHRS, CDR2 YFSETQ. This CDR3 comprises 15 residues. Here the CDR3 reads CASSLEAGGPYEQFF. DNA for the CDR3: TGCGCCAGCAGCTTGGAAGCGGGGGGGCCATATGAGCAGTTCTTC.

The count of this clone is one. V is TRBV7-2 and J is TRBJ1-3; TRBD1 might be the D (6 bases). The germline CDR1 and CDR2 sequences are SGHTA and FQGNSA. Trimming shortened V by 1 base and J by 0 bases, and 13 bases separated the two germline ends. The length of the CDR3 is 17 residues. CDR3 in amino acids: CASSLERQVLSGNTIYF. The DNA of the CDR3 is TGTGCCAGCAGCTTAGAAAGACAGGTCCTCTCTGGAAACACCATATATTTT.

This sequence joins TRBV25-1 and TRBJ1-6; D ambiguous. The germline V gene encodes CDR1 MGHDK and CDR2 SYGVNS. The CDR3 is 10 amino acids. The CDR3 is CVTGNSPLHF. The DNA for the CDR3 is TGTGTCACCGGGAATTCACCCCTCCACTTT. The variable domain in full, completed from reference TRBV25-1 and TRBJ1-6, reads EADIYQTPRYLVIGTGKKITLECSQTMGHDKMYWYQQDPGMELHLIHYSYGVNSTEKGDLSSESTVSRIRTEHFPLTLESARPSHTSQYLCVTGNSPLHFGNGTRLTVT.

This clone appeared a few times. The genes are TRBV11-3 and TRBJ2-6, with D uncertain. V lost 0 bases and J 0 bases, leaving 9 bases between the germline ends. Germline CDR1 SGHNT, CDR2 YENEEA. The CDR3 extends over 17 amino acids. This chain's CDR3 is CASSLDMISSGANVLTF. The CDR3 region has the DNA TGTGCCAGCAGCTTAGATATGATTAGCTCTGGGGCCAACGTCCTGACTTTC.

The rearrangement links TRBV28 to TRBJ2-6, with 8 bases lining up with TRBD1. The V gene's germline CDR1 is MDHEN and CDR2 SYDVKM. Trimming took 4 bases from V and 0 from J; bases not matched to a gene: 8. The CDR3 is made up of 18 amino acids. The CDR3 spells CASSSRQGTLSGANVLTF. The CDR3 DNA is TGTGCCAGCAGTTCCCGACAGGGGACTCTCTCTGGGGCCAACGTCCTGACTTTC.

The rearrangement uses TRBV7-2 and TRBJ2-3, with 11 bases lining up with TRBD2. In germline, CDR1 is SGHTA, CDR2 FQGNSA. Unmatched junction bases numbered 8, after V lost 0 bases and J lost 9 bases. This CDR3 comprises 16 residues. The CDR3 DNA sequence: TGTGCCAGCAGCTTAGCTCTAGCGGGGGGAGGCGGCACGCAGTATTTT. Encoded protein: CASSLALAGGGGTQYF.

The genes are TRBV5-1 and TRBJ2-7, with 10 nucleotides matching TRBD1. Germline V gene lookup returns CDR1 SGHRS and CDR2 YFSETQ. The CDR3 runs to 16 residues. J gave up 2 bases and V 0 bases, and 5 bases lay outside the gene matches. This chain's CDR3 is CASSLVSGQGAYEQYF. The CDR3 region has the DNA TGCGCCAGCAGCTTGGTGTCCGGACAGGGGGCCTACGAGCAGTACTTC.

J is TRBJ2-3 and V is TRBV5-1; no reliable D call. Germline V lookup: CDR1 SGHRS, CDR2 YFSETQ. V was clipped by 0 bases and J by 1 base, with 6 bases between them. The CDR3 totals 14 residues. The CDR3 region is CASSLVEGTDTQYF. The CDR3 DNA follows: TGCGCCAGCAGCTTGGTAGAGGGCACAGATACGCAGTATTTT.

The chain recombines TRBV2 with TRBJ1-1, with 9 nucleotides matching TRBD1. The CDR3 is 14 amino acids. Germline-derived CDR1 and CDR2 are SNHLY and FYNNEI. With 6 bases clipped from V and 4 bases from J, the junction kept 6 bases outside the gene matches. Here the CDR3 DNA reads TGTGCCAGCAGGGGGACAGGGAGGGGCACTGAAGCTTTCTTT. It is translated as CASRGTGRGTEAFF.

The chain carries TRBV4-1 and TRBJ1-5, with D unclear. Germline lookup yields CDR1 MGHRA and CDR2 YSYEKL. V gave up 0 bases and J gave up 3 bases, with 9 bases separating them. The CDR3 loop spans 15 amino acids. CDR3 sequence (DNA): TGCGCCAGCAGCCAAGACACCTTCTACAATCAGCCCCAGCATTTT. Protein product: CASSQDTFYNQPQHF.

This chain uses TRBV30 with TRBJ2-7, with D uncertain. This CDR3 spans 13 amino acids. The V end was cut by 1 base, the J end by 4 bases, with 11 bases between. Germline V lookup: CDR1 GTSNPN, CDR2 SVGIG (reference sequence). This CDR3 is CAWSAGFLYEQYF. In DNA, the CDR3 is TGTGCCTGGAGTGCGGGTTTTTTGTACGAGCAGTACTTC.

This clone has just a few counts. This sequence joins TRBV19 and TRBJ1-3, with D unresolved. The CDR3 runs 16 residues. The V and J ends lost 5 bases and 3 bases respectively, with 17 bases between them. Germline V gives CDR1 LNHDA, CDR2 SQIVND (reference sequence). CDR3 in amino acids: CASSGLRGIYGNTIYF. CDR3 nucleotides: TGTGCCAGTAGTGGCCTTCGGGGTATTTATGGAAACACCATATATTTT.

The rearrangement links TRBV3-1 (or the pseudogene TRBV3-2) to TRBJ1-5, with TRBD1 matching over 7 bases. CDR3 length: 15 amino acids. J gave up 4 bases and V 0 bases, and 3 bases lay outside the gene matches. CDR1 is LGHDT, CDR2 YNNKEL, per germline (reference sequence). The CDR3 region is CASSQETGWNQPQHF. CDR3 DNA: TGTGCCAGCAGCCAAGAGACAGGGTGGAATCAGCCCCAGCATTTT.

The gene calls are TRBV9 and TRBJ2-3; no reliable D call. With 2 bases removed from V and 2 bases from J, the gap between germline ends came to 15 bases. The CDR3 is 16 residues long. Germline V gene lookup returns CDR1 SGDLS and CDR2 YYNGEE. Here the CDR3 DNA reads TGTGCCAGCAGCGTCGGTGCAGGATTCTTCACAGATACGCAGTATTTT. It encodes CASSVGAGFFTDTQYF.